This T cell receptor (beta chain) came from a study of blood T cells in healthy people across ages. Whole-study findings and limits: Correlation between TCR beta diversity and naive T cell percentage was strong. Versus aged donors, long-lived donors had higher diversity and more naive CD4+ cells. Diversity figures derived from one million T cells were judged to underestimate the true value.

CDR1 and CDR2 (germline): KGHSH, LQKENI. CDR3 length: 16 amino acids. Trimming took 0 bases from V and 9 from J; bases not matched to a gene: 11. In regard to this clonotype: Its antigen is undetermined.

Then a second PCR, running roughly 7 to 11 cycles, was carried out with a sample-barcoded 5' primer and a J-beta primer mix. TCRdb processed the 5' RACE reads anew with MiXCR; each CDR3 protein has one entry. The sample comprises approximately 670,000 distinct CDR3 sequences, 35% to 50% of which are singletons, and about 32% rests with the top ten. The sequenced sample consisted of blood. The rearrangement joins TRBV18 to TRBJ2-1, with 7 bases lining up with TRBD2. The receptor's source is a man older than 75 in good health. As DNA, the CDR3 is TGTGCCAGCTCACCACCCGGGCTAGCGGACCCTCCTGAGCAGTTCTTC. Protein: CASSPPGLADPPEQFF.